This T cell receptor beta chain was obtained from a study of T cell responses to AZD1222 COVID-19 vaccine. General study points: The CD4 TCRs associated with vaccination extended across spike and predominated at 160-218 and 743-854. Of the AZD1222 recipients, only 5 or 6 were seropositive at baseline.

For this clone: Its specificity is not known.

Repertoires were generated with immunoSEQ multiplex PCR, while TCRdb's copy carries only in-frame clones and drops some. This sample has 200,000 to 250,000 clones; around 94% occur once, and the top ten carry 1.7%. The input for sequencing was peripheral blood, taken 28 days after the second dose of the MenACWY control vaccine. This sequence originates from an adult who received the MenACWY meningococcal vaccine as a control.

The CDR3 loop is CASSFTTGLAGDEQYF. In DNA form, the CDR3 reads TGTGCCAGCAGCTTCACGACGGGACTAGCGGGAGACGAGCAGTACTTC. The chain has TRBV11-2 and TRBJ2-7, with 14 bases that match TRBD2. Trimming took 3 bases from V and 5 from J; bases not matched to a gene: 6. Germline loops: CDR1 SGHAT, CDR2 FQNNGV. CDR3 length: 16 residues.